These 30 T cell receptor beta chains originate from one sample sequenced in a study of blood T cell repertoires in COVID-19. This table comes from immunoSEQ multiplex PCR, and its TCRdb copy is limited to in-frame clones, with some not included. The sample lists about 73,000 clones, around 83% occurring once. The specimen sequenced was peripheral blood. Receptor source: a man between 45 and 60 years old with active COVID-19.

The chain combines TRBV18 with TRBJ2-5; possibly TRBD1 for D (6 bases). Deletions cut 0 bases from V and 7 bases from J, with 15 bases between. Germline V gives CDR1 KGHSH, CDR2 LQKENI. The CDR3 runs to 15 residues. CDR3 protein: CASSPPAAGRGTQYF. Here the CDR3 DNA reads TGTGCCAGCTCACCACCGGCGGCCGGCAGGGGGACCCAGTACTTC.

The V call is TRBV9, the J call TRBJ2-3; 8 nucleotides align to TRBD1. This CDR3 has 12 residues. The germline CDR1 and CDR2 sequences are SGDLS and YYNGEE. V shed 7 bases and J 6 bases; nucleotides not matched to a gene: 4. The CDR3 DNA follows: TGTGCCAGCTCGACAGGGGACGATACGCAGTATTTT. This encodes CASSTGDDTQYF.

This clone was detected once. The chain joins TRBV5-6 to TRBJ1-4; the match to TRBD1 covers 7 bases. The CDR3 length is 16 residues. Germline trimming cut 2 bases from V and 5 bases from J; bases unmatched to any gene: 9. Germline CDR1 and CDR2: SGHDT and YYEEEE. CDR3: CASSFGTEDENEKLFF. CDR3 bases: TGTGCCAGCAGCTTTGGGACAGAGGACGAGAATGAAAAACTGTTTTTT.

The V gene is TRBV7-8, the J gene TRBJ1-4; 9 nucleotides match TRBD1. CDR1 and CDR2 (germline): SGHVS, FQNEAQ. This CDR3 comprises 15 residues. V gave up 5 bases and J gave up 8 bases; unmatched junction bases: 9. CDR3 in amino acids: CASSPLDRGPEKLFF. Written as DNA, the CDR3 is TGTGCCAGCAGCCCGTTGGACAGGGGACCAGAAAAACTGTTTTTT.

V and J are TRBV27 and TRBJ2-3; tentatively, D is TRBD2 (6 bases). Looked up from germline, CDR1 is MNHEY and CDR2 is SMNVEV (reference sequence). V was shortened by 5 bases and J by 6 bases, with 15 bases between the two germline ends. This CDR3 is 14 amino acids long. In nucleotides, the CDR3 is TGTGCCAGCAGTCCCATCGGAGGGGAGGATACGCAGTATTTT. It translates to CASSPIGGEDTQYF.

In DNA, the CDR3 is TGTGCCAGCAGCTTAGATCGGCTAGCGGGGAATGAGCAGTTCTTC. It encodes CASSLDRLAGNEQFF. The gene calls are TRBV11-2 and TRBJ2-1; the match to TRBD2 covers 9 bases. Germline assignment: CDR1 SGHAT and CDR2 FQNNGV. The length of the CDR3 is 15 residues. The junction had 4 bases not matched to a gene; V was cut back by 0 bases and J by 7 bases.

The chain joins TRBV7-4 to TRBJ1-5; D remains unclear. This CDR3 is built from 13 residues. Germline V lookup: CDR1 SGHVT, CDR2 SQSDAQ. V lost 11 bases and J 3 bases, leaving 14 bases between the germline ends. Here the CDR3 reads CALAPFPNQPQHF. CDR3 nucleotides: TGTGCCCTCGCGCCCTTCCCCAATCAGCCCCAGCATTTT.

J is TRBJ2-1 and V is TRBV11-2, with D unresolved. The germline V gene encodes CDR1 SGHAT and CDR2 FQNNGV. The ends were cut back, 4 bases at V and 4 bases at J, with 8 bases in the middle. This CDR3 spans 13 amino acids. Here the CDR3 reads CASSSLPYNEQFF. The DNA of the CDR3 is TGTGCCAGCAGCTCCCTCCCTTACAATGAGCAGTTCTTC.

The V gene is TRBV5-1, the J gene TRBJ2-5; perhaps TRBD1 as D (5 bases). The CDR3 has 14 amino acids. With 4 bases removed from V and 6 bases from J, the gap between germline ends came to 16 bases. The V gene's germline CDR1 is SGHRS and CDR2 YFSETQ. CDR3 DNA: TGCGCCAGCAGCCTTACGGCAGGGTATCAGACCCAGTACTTC. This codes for CASSLTAGYQTQYF. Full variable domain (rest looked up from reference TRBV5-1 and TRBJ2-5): KAGVTQTPRYLIKTRGQQVTLSCSPISGHRSVSWYQQTPGQGLQFLFEYFSETQRNKGNFPGRFSGRQFSNSRSEMNVSTLELGDSALYLCASSLTAGYQTQYFGPGTRLLVL.

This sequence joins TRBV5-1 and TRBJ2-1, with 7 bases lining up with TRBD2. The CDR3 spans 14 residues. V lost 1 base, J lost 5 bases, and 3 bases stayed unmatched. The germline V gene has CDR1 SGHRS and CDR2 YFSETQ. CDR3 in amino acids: CASSLSGINNEQFF. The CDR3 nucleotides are TGCGCCAGCAGCTTGAGCGGGATAAACAATGAGCAGTTCTTC. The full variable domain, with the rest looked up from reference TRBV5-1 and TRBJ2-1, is KAGVTQTPRYLIKTRGQQVTLSCSPISGHRSVSWYQQTPGQGLQFLFEYFSETQRNKGNFPGRFSGRQFSNSRSEMNVSTLELGDSALYLCASSLSGINNEQFFGPGTRLTVL.

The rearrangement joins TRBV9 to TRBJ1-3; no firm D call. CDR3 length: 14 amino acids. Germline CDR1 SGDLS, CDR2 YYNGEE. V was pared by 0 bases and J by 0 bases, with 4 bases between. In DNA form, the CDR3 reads TGTGCCAGCAGCGTAGACAACTCTGGAAACACCATATATTTT. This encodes CASSVDNSGNTIYF.

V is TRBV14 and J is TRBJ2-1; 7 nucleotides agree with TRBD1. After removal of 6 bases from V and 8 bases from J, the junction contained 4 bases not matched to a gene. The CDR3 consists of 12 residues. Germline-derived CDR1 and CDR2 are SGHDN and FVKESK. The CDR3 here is CASSPQGDEQFF. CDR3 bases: TGTGCCAGCAGTCCTCAGGGGGATGAGCAGTTCTTC.

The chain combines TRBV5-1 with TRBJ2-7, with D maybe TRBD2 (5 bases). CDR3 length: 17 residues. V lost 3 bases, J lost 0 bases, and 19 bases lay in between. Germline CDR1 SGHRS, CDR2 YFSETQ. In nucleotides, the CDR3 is TGCGCCAGCAGCTCACGACTACAATGGGGTATCTCCTACGAGCAGTACTTC. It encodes CASSSRLQWGISYEQYF.

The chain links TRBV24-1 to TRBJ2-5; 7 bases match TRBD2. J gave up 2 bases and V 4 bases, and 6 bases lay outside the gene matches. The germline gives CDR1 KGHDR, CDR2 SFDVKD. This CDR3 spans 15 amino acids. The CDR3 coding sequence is TGTGCCACCAGTGAGAGGGTAGCGGGTCAAGAGACCCAGTACTTC. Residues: CATSERVAGQETQYF.

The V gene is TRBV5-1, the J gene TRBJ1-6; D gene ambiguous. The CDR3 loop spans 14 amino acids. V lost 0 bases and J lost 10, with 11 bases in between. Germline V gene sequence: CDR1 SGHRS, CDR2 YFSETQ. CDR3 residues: CASSLGERQSPLHF. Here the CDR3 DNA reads TGCGCCAGCAGCTTGGGGGAGAGACAATCACCCCTCCACTTT.

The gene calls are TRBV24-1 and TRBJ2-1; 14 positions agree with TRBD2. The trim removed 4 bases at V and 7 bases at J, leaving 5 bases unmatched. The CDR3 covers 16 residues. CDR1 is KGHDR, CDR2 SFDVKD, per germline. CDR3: CATSDRTSGGRNEQFF. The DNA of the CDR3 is TGTGCCACCAGTGACCGGACTAGCGGGGGGCGGAATGAGCAGTTCTTC.

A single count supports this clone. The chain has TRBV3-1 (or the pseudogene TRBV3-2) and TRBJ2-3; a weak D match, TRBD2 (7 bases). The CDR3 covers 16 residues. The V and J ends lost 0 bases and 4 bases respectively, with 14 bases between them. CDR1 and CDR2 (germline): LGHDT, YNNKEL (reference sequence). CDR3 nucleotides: TGTGCCAGCAGCCAAGAGAGTGGGAGGGGGGCAGATACGCAGTATTTT. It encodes CASSQESGRGADTQYF.

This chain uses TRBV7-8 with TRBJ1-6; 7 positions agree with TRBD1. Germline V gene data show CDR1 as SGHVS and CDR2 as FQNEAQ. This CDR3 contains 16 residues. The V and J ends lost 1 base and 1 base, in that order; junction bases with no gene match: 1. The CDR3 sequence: CASSLEGASYNSPLHF. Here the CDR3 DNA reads TGTGCCAGCAGCTTAGAGGGGGCGTCCTATAATTCACCCCTCCACTTT. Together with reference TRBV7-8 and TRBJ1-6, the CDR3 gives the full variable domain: GAGVSQSPRYKVAKRGQDVALRCDPISGHVSLFWYQQALGQGPEFLTYFQNEAQLDKSGLPSDRFFAERPEGSVSTLKIQRTQQEDSAVYLCASSLEGASYNSPLHFGNGTRLTVT.

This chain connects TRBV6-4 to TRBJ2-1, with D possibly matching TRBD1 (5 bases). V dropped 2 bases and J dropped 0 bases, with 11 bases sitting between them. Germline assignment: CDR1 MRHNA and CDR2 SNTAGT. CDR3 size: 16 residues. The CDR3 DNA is TGTGCCAGCAGTGACAGGGGTTGGAGCTCCTACAATGAGCAGTTCTTC. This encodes CASSDRGWSSYNEQFF.

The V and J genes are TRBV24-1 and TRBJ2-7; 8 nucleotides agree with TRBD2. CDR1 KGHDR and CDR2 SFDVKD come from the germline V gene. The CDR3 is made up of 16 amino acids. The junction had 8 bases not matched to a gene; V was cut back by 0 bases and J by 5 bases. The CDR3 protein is CATSDLRPGGVDEQYF. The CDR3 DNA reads TGTGCCACCAGTGATTTGCGTCCGGGAGGGGTCGACGAGCAGTACTTC.

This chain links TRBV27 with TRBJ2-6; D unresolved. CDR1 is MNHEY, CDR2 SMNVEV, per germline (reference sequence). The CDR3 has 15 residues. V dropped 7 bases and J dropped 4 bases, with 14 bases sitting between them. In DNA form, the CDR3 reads TGTGCCAGCACCCTAGACGTATCGGGGGCCAACGTCCTGACTTTC. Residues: CASTLDVSGANVLTF. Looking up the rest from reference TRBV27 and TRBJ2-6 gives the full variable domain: EAQVTQNPRYLITVTGKKLTVTCSQNMNHEYMSWYRQDPGLGLRQIYYSMNVEVTDKGDVPEGYKVSRKEKRNFPLILESPSPNQTSLYFCASTLDVSGANVLTFGAGSRLTVL.

CDR3 in amino acids: CASSLLLTAEQYF. CDR3 DNA: TGTGCCAGCAGCTTGTTACTAACCGCCGAGCAGTACTTC. The J gene is TRBJ2-7, the V gene TRBV5-5; D is uncertain. The CDR3 is 13 residues long. Per the germline V gene, CDR1 is SGHKS and CDR2 is YYEKEE (reference sequence). V was pared by 1 base and J by 6 bases, with 11 bases between.

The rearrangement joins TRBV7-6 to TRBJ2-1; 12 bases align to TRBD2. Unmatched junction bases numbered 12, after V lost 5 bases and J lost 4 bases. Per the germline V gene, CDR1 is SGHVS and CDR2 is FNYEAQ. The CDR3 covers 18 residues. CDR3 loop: CASSPLAGGFRMYNEQFF. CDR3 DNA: TGTGCCAGCAGCCCACTAGCGGGAGGATTTAGGATGTACAATGAGCAGTTCTTC.

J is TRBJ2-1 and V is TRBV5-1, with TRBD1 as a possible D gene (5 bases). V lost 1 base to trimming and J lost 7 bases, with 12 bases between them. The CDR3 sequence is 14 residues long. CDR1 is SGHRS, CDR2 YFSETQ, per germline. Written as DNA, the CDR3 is TGCGCCAGCAGCTTGAGCCAGGGTGAAAATGAGCAGTTCTTC. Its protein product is CASSLSQGENEQFF.

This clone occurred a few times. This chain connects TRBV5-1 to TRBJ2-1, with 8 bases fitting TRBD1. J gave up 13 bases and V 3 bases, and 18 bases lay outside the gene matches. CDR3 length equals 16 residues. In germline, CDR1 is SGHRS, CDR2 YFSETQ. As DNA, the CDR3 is TGCGCCAGCAGCTCGGACGGACAGGGAGATGGGGCAGGACAGTTCTTC. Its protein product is CASSSDGQGDGAGQFF.

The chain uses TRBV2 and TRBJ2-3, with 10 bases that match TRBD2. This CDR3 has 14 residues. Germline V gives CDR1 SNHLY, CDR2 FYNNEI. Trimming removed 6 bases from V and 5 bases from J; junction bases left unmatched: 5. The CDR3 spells CASRKRGGIDTQYF. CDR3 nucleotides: TGTGCCAGCAGAAAGCGGGGGGGCATAGATACGCAGTATTTT.

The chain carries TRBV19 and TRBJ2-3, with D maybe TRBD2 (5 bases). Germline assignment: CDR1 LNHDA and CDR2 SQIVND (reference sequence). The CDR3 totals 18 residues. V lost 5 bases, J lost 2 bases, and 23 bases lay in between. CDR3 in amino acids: CASSALYQIAGYTDTQYF. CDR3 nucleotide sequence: TGTGCCAGTAGTGCCCTTTATCAGATTGCGGGCTACACAGATACGCAGTATTTT.

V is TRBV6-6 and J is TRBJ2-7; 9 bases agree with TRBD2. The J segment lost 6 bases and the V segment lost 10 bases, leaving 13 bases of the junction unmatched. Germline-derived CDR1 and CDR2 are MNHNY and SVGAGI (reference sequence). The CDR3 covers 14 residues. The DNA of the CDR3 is TGTGCCACCTCTAGCGGGATTAGGCCAGTCGAGCAGTACTTC. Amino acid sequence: CATSSGIRPVEQYF.

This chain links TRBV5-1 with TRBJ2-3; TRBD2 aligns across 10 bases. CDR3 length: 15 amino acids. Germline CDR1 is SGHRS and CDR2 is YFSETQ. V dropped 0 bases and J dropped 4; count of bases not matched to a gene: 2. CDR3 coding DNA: TGCGCCAGCAGCTTGGAACTAGCGGGGCCAGATACGCAGTATTTT. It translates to CASSLELAGPDTQYF.

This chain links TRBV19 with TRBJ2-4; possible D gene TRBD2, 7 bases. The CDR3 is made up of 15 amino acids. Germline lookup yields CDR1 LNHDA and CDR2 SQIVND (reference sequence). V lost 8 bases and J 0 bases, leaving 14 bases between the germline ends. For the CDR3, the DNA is TGTGCCAGTGAAGAGGGGGGGCTAGCCAAAAACATTCAGTACTTC. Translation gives CASEEGGLAKNIQYF.